Listed here are 15 T cell receptor beta chains from one sample, sequenced in a study of human T cells and chemical hapten exposure (dated by TCRdb to 2020 to 2023). The method was RACE. The sequencing machine was a NextSeq 500. TCRdb trimmed the raw reads at Q25, called clones with MiXCR and kept productive beta chains. A single entry per CDR3 protein holds the most common genes and DNA from its merged rows. Recorded for this sample are over 100,000 distinct CDR3 sequences; 9% to 9.5% of them occurred a single time. The ten largest clones represent 2.5% to 3.5% of the sample. The time point label of this sample denotes: patch test 2, 6 weeks after DPC sensitization. Per the publication, the treatment or condition label means: therapeutic diphenylcyclopropenone sensitization with weekly scalp DPC. Sequences were derived from whole blood, sampled in connection with sensitization to the hapten diphenylcyclopropenone (DPC). Receptor source: a woman in her thirties or forties with alopecia areata. Some clones in this sample may be carry-over from other donors' samples.

A few counts support this clonotype. The missing conserved phenylalanine or tryptophan at the end of this CDR3 makes a read error likely. The DNA is left out, because the CDR3 cannot be placed on it with certainty; the CDR3 is given as TCRdb lists it. The chain couples TRBV23-1 to TRBJ1-2. TRBV23-1 is identified as an open reading frame with a role that is uncertain. The CDR3 sequence runs 11 residues, both termini included. The CDR3 region is CASSQKLHRES.

The table lists this clonotype with many counts. CDR3 nucleotide sequence: TGTGCCAGCAGCGGCCCTTGGACTAGCGGGGGGAGCACAGATACGCAGTATTTT. Its protein product is CASSGPWTSGGSTDTQYF. The V call is TRBV13, the J call TRBJ2-3; 14 bases map to TRBD2. CDR3 size: 18 residues. The germline gives CDR1 PRHDT, CDR2 FYEKMQ (reference sequence). J lost 0 bases, V lost 5 bases, and 7 bases had no gene match.

This clonotype was counted only a few times. V usage is TRBV24-1 and J usage is TRBJ2-2; 8 bases line up with TRBD1. CDR3 length: 15 amino acids. Germline trimming cut 7 bases from V and 5 bases from J; bases unmatched to any gene: 8. Germline values: CDR1 KGHDR, CDR2 SFDVKD. The CDR3 nucleotides read TGTGCCACCAGAGATGACAGGGGACGGACCGGGGAGCTGTTTTTT. Encoded protein: CATRDDRGRTGELFF.

The chain recombines TRBV4-1 with TRBJ1-1; D may be TRBD1 (5 bases). The CDR3 has 16 residues. CDR1 MGHRA and CDR2 YSYEKL come from the germline V gene. Trimming stripped 0 bases from V and 9 bases from J, with 20 bases between. CDR3 DNA: TGCGCCAGCAGCCAAGATAGACAGACCCAACGCCCGCAAGCTTTCTTT. Translated: CASSQDRQTQRPQAFF.

This clonotype was counted ten times or more. The chain links TRBV18 to TRBJ2-7, with D unclear. This CDR3 is built from 14 residues. V lost 5 bases and J lost 1, with 12 bases in between. Germline V gene sequence: CDR1 KGHSH, CDR2 LQKENI. CDR3 in amino acids: CASSGMGSSYEQYF. CDR3 sequence (DNA): TGTGCCAGCTCAGGAATGGGAAGTTCCTACGAGCAGTACTTC.

V and J are TRBV20-1 and TRBJ2-3; D is undetermined. This CDR3 is built from 12 residues. V lost 5 bases to trimming and J lost 1 base, with 7 bases between them. Looked up from germline, CDR1 is DFQATT and CDR2 is SNEGSKA (reference sequence). CDR3 in DNA: TGCAGTGCTCCCGGCGGCACAGATACGCAGTATTTT. This encodes CSAPGGTDTQYF.

Concerning this clonotype itself: At one boundary the junction diverges from the germline segment, which might be a read error. The J gene is TRBJ1-1, the V gene TRBV6-5; no definite D call. CDR1 and CDR2 (germline): MNHEY, SVGAGI. The CDR3 is 12 amino acids. CDR3 sequence (DNA): TGTGCCAGCAGTTACAGGAACACTGAAGTTTTCTTT. Translated: CASSYRNTEVFF.

This clonotype was counted many times. The chain couples TRBV12-3 or TRBV12-4 to TRBJ1-6; D possibly corresponds to TRBD1 (5 bases). The CDR3 length is 14 residues. The ends were cut back, 10 bases at V and 5 bases at J, with 15 bases in the middle. CDR3 loop: CATRRGNDNSPLHF. The CDR3 DNA follows: TGTGCCACTCGGAGGGGCAACGATAATTCACCCCTCCACTTT.

The rearrangement uses TRBV6-5 and TRBJ1-1; D may be TRBD1 (6 bases). Germline V CDR1 and CDR2: MNHEY, SVGAGI. V lost 4 bases and J lost 1, with 13 bases in between. The CDR3 extends over 15 amino acids. The CDR3 loop reads CASSWAGVGNTEAFF. The DNA for the CDR3 is TGTGCCAGCAGTTGGGCAGGGGTGGGGAACACTGAAGCTTTCTTT.

The rearrangement joins TRBV4-3 to TRBJ2-7; tentatively, D is TRBD1 (6 bases). This CDR3 comprises 13 residues. Trimming took off 1 base at V and 4 bases at J, with 8 bases between the two ends. Germline CDR1 LGHNA, CDR2 YSLEER. The CDR3 DNA sequence: TGCGCCAGCAGCCAAGCCCAGGGGTACGAGCAGTACTTC. Translation: CASSQAQGYEQYF.

This clonotype was counted between two and nine times. CDR3: CASSERRREPQHF. The CDR3 DNA reads TGTGCCAGCAGTGAAAGGCGCCGGGAGCCCCAGCATTTT. The rearrangement uses TRBV2 and TRBJ1-5; D unresolved. V gave up 2 bases and J gave up 8 bases, with 10 bases separating them. The CDR3 extends over 13 amino acids. Germline assignment: CDR1 SNHLY and CDR2 FYNNEI.

The gene calls are TRBV27 and TRBJ2-1; 9 bases are a match to TRBD2. The CDR3 has 14 amino acids. Germline V gene lookup returns CDR1 MNHEY and CDR2 SMNVEV (reference sequence). J gave up 5 bases and V 4 bases, and 3 bases lay outside the gene matches. The CDR3, as DNA: TGTGCCAGCAGTTCTCTAGCGGGGCACAATGAGCAGTTCTTC. Protein: CASSSLAGHNEQFF.

This chain joins TRBV30 and TRBJ2-7; 10 bases align to TRBD2. This CDR3 is built from 15 residues. From germline, CDR1 is GTSNPN and CDR2 SVGIG (reference sequence). Trimming cost V 5 bases and J 3 bases; bases outside gene matches: 10. The CDR3 is CAWGPGPSGGYEQYF. The CDR3 DNA reads TGTGCCTGGGGTCCCGGGCCTAGCGGGGGCTACGAGCAGTACTTC.

This clonotype was detected many times. The rearrangement joins TRBV27 to TRBJ2-7; D is possibly TRBD1 (6 bases). V lost 3 bases and J 2 bases, leaving 11 bases between the germline ends. Germline CDR1 MNHEY, CDR2 SMNVEV (reference sequence). The length of the CDR3 is 14 residues. The CDR3: CASSFGTGPYEQYF. The CDR3 DNA is TGTGCCAGCAGTTTTGGCACAGGGCCCTACGAGCAGTACTTC.

This clonotype showed up many times. This chain uses TRBV7-4 with TRBJ1-3; no firm D call. Germline CDR1 reads SGHVT; CDR2 reads SQSDAQ. The CDR3 contains 17 residues. Between the trimmed V and J ends, which lost 5 bases and 0 bases, there was a span of 17 bases. CDR3 bases: TGTGCCAGCAGCCTCACGATTGGAGCCCCCTCTGGAAACACCATATATTTT. This sequence encodes CASSLTIGAPSGNTIYF. Full variable domain (remainder filled in from reference TRBV7-4 and TRBJ1-3): GAGVSQSPRYKVAKRGRDVALRCDSISGHVTLYWYRQTLGQGSEVLTYSQSDAQRDKSGRPSGRFSAERPERSVSTLKIQRTEQGDSAVYLCASSLTIGAPSGNTIYFGEGSWLTVV.